The 18 T cell receptor beta chains below come from one sample, sequenced in a study of blood T cell repertoires in COVID-19. Libraries were prepared by immunoSEQ multiplex PCR; TCRdb keeps only in-frame clonotypes and omits some of them. The table lists roughly 180,000 clones, approximately 85% of them singletons. Sequenced sample: peripheral blood. Receptors originate from a man aged 35 to 55 who had recovered from COVID-19.

CDR3 amino acids: CASSVDRDETQYF. In DNA form, the CDR3 reads TGTGCCAGCAGCGTAGACAGGGATGAGACCCAGTACTTC. The chain joins TRBV9 to TRBJ2-5, with a possible D match to TRBD1 (6 bases). Trimming stripped 0 bases from V and 5 bases from J, with 8 bases between. The CDR3 loop spans 13 amino acids. Germline CDR1 is SGDLS and CDR2 is YYNGEE.

The chain recombines TRBV24-1 with TRBJ2-2; TRBD1 might be the D (6 bases). CDR3 length: 13 residues. Trimming left V 8 bases short and J 4 bases short, with 10 bases between. CDR1 is KGHDR, CDR2 SFDVKD, per germline. In DNA form, the CDR3 reads TGTGCCACCACGGGACACGGCACCGGGGAGCTGTTTTTT. Encoded protein: CATTGHGTGELFF.

The J gene is TRBJ1-2, the V gene TRBV3-1 (or the pseudogene TRBV3-2); no firm D call. V lost 4 bases, J lost 4 bases, and 16 bases lay in between. The length of the CDR3 is 15 residues. CDR1 is LGHDT, CDR2 YNNKEL, per germline (reference sequence). CDR3 in amino acids: CASSLGVGEGYGYTF. The DNA of the CDR3 is TGTGCCAGCAGCCTTGGGGTCGGGGAAGGCTATGGCTACACCTTC.

V gene TRBV7-2 combines with J gene TRBJ2-2; TRBD2 agrees at 9 bases. The CDR3 loop spans 17 amino acids. Germline V gives CDR1 SGHTA, CDR2 FQGNSA. V was clipped by 4 bases and J by 4 bases; unmatched bases: 10. The CDR3 DNA reads TGTGCCAGCAGCTCCACCGCGGGGGGGCGTCGCACCGGGGAGCTGTTTTTT. It encodes CASSSTAGGRRTGELFF.

This chain connects TRBV6-5 to TRBJ1-6; no clear D. This CDR3 has 15 amino acids. Trimming shortened V by 5 bases and J by 0 bases, and 8 bases separated the two germline ends. Germline loops: CDR1 MNHEY, CDR2 SVGAGI. The CDR3 nucleotides read TGTGCCAGCAGTCTTCAGGACTCCTATAATTCACCCCTCCACTTT. It encodes CASSLQDSYNSPLHF.

V and J are TRBV7-9 and TRBJ2-1, with 9 bases that match TRBD2. The germline V gene encodes CDR1 SEHNR and CDR2 FQNEAQ (reference sequence). V lost 1 base, J lost 0 bases, and 7 bases stayed unmatched. The CDR3 contains 18 residues. The chain's CDR3 is CASSLGGTSLLSYNEQFF. CDR3 DNA sequence: TGTGCCAGCAGCTTAGGGGGGACTAGCCTCCTCTCCTACAATGAGCAGTTCTTC.

J is TRBJ2-7 and V is TRBV19; D is perhaps TRBD2 (5 bases). Trimming removed 5 bases from V and 10 bases from J, with 21 bases in between. The CDR3 is made up of 14 amino acids. Germline V CDR1 and CDR2: LNHDA, SQIVND (reference sequence). The CDR3 loop reads CASSSGGSSRVQYF. CDR3 DNA: TGTGCCAGTAGTTCCGGAGGTTCTAGCCGAGTACAGTACTTC.

The gene calls are TRBV7-3 and TRBJ1-1; unclear D gene. The V gene lost 1 base and the J gene lost 2 bases, with 5 bases spanning the gap. The CDR3 contains 13 residues. Germline V gene sequence: CDR1 SGHTA, CDR2 FQGTGA. The DNA for the CDR3 is TGTGCCAGCAGCTTAAACTACAACACTGAAGCTTTCTTT. Amino acid sequence: CASSLNYNTEAFF.

This chain joins TRBV30 and TRBJ2-1; 9 positions agree with TRBD2. The CDR3 loop spans 15 amino acids. The germline CDR1 and CDR2 sequences are GTSNPN and SVGIG (reference sequence). The trim removed 0 bases at V and 5 bases at J, leaving 5 bases unmatched. As DNA, the CDR3 is TGTGCCTGGAGTGTCGGCGGGGGGGGCGACAATGAGCAGTTCTTC. Protein sequence: CAWSVGGGGDNEQFF.

The chain couples TRBV27 to TRBJ1-6; 10 positions agree with TRBD1. The CDR3 has 16 residues. Unmatched junction bases numbered 5, after V lost 2 bases and J lost 7 bases. The V gene's germline CDR1 is MNHEY and CDR2 SMNVEV (reference sequence). The CDR3 DNA follows: TGTGCCAGCAGTTTAGGTGGGGGACAGGGGAATTCACCCCTCCACTTT. As protein: CASSLGGGQGNSPLHF.

The chain combines TRBV6-2 or TRBV6-3 with TRBJ1-5; no firm D call. There are 13 residues in the CDR3. Looked up from germline, CDR1 is MNHEY and CDR2 is SVGEGT. Trimming cost V 2 bases and J 7 bases, with 9 bases left between them. CDR3 sequence reads: CASSYDAGQPQHF. As DNA, the CDR3 is TGTGCCAGCAGTTACGACGCAGGACAGCCCCAGCATTTT.

This chain links TRBV2 with TRBJ2-2; a possible D gene is TRBD1 (6 bases). Trimming pared 2 bases from V and 4 bases from J, leaving 14 bases between. The length of the CDR3 is 16 residues. Germline V gene lookup returns CDR1 SNHLY and CDR2 FYNNEI. The CDR3 loop is CASSEIAGGGTGELFF. The CDR3, as DNA: TGTGCCAGCAGTGAAATTGCTGGGGGCGGCACCGGGGAGCTGTTTTTT.

The rearrangement joins TRBV21-1 to TRBJ1-1; TRBD1, the table's D call, was not compared with the DNA. TRBV21-1 is a recognized pseudogene. The CDR3 runs to 13 residues. CDR3 sequence (DNA): TGTGCCAGCAGCAAAGAAAGAGGGGGAGAAGCTTTCTTT. It codes for CASSKERGGEAFF.

The rearrangement links TRBV4-2 to TRBJ1-1; 10 bases align to TRBD1. The V segment lost 4 bases and the J segment 3 bases; nucleotides outside the gene matches: 8. The CDR3 sequence is 16 residues long. The germline CDR1 and CDR2 sequences are LGHNA and YNFKEQ. CDR3 protein: CASSPRGGQGYTEAFF. The CDR3 DNA reads as TGTGCCAGCAGCCCGAGAGGGGGACAGGGGTACACTGAAGCTTTCTTT.

The chain joins TRBV7-3 to TRBJ2-1; 15 nucleotides agree with TRBD2. CDR3 length equals 18 residues. Germline lookup yields CDR1 SGHTA and CDR2 FQGTGA. V trimming: 2 bases; J trimming: 9 bases; junction bases outside the gene matches: 11. In DNA, the CDR3 is TGTGCCAGCAGCTTAGAAGCCGGACTAGCGGGGGGGCAAGGTGAGCAGTTCTTC. Its translation: CASSLEAGLAGGQGEQFF. Filled out from reference TRBV7-3 and TRBJ2-1, the complete variable domain reads GAGVSQTPSNKVTEKGKYVELRCDPISGHTALYWYRQSLGQGPEFLIYFQGTGAADDSGLPNDRFFAVRPEGSVSTLKIQRTERGDSAVYLCASSLEAGLAGGQGEQFFGPGTRLTVL.

The rearrangement uses TRBV11-3 and TRBJ1-6; D not resolved. The V gene's germline CDR1 is SGHNT and CDR2 YENEEA. V lost 5 bases and J lost 4, with 21 bases in between. The CDR3 runs 18 residues. The DNA for the CDR3 is TGTGCCAGCAGCCTATCAGGTTATGGGCTCTTTTATAATTCACCCCTCCACTTT. This translates into CASSLSGYGLFYNSPLHF.

The rearrangement joins TRBV7-9 to TRBJ2-2, with a possible D match to TRBD2 (5 bases). Between the trimmed V and J ends, which lost 4 bases and 0 bases, there was a span of 18 bases. This CDR3 is 18 amino acids long. Germline loops: CDR1 SEHNR, CDR2 FQNEAQ (reference sequence). The CDR3 reads CASSSRGGQPTNTGELFF. Here the CDR3 DNA reads TGTGCCAGCAGCTCCCGAGGCGGGCAGCCCACGAACACCGGGGAGCTGTTTTTT.

V usage is TRBV7-6 and J usage is TRBJ2-5, with a tentative D call TRBD2 (6 bases). The CDR3 runs to 15 residues. V lost 5 bases and J lost 5, with 18 bases in between. Germline loops: CDR1 SGHVS, CDR2 FNYEAQ. Here the CDR3 reads CASSPGRGWRETQYF. The DNA of the CDR3 is TGTGCCAGCAGCCCGGGCCGGGGGTGGAGGGAGACCCAGTACTTC.